This T cell receptor (beta chain) is from a study of cytomegalovirus exposure and HLA in healthy donors. Whole-study results and caveats: Some public TCRs appeared in many individuals, while most sequences were rare. In a later analysis, parvovirus B19, influenza, CMV and Epstein-Barr virus appeared linked to several top co-occurrence clusters. What TCR beta sequences reportedly achieved was accurate prediction of HLA-A and HLA-B alleles in most subjects.

Researchers ran the PCR with 60 Vbeta and 13 Jbeta primers. Some clones are missing from TCRdb's copy, which holds only in-frame ones; the method was immunoSEQ multiplex PCR. Among 150,000 to 200,000 clones, around 76% were seen once, and the ten largest hold around 1%. The donors comprised healthy bone marrow donors. The V gene's germline CDR1 is SGHVS and CDR2 FNYEAQ. Trimming cost V 5 bases and J 4 bases; bases outside gene matches: 11. This CDR3 region has 16 residues. This clone has only one observation. Its antigen remains unidentified. The receptor was isolated from a woman aged 40 to 50 in good health and CMV-seronegative. Sequencing used PBMCs. The chain carries TRBV7-6 and TRBJ2-7; 10 positions agree with TRBD2. The CDR3 sequence: CASSPLLAGEGYEQYF. The CDR3 DNA sequence: TGTGCCAGCAGCCCCCTGCTAGCGGGAGAGGGGTACGAGCAGTACTTC.